The 31 T cell receptor beta chains reported below all come from one sample, sequenced in a study of regulatory T cells in long-lasting Graves disease. Time point indicated: persistent/refractory GD, antithyroid drugs over 5 years with positive TRAb. From PBMCs, RNA was extracted and then used to make the TCR library. Through Arm-PCR of CDR3 regions and iRepertoire HTBI primers, TCR beta libraries were built. TCRdb called the multiplex PCR reads again in MiXCR, with one record for every CDR3 protein. The data contain about 470,000 distinct CDR3 sequences, roughly 20% of them singletons. Material: peripheral blood mononuclear cells (PBMCs), obtained when the disease was refractory, from a patient treated with antithyroid drugs. These receptors were taken from a female donor with Graves disease.

The chain joins TRBV5-1 to TRBJ2-7; D may be TRBD2 (5 bases). There are 16 residues in the CDR3. Trimming removed 4 bases from V and 2 bases from J, with 19 bases in between. Germline CDR1 SGHRS, CDR2 YFSETQ. The CDR3 loop reads CASSPPAIGNTYEQYF. The CDR3 coding sequence is TGCGCCAGCAGCCCCCCGGCCATCGGGAACACCTACGAGCAGTACTTC. The variable domain in full, completed from reference TRBV5-1 and TRBJ2-7, reads KAGVTQTPRYLIKTRGQQVTLSCSPISGHRSVSWYQQTPGQGLQFLFEYFSETQRNKGNFPGRFSGRQFSNSRSEMNVSTLELGDSALYLCASSPPAIGNTYEQYFGPGTRLTVT.

This sequence joins TRBV11-2 and TRBJ1-6, with TRBD1 identical over 7 bases. Germline loops: CDR1 SGHAT, CDR2 FQNNGV. J was trimmed by 6 bases and V by 6 bases; bases with no gene match: 11. The CDR3 extends over 16 amino acids. CDR3 nucleotide sequence: TGTGCCAGCAGGCGGCCGGGACAGAACTTTAATTCACCCCTCCACTTT. Translation: CASRRPGQNFNSPLHF.

Comment on this clonotype: With a much larger clone just one base away, this may be a read error. This chain uses TRBV6-2 or TRBV6-3 with TRBJ1-5, with a weak D call TRBD1 (6 bases). The V end lost 7 bases, the J end lost 6 bases, and 16 bases lay between the germline ends. The CDR3 loop spans 14 amino acids. The germline gives CDR1 MNHEY, CDR2 SVGEGT. The DNA of the CDR3 is TGTGCCAGCACCCCGTTCGGGGGGCTTCAGCCCCAGCATTTT. Encoded protein: CASTPFGGLQPQHF.

This clonotype was seen ten or more times. The V and J genes are TRBV27 and TRBJ2-7; possibly TRBD2 for D (5 bases). From germline, CDR1 is MNHEY and CDR2 SMNVEV (reference sequence). There are 14 residues in the CDR3. Trimming took off 5 bases at V and 7 bases at J, with 18 bases between the two ends. DNA for the CDR3: TGTGCCAGCAGTCACAAGCGAGCGGCTCGGGAGCAGTACTTC. It yields the protein CASSHKRAAREQYF.

J is TRBJ1-2 and V is TRBV29-1, with D unclear. The CDR3 runs to 13 residues. Germline CDR1 is SQVTM and CDR2 is ANQGSEA. The ends were cut back, 4 bases at V and 0 bases at J, with 9 bases in the middle. The DNA of the CDR3 is TGCAGCGTTGGACTCGGGGCTAACTATGGCTACACCTTC. Translated, it gives CSVGLGANYGYTF.

The rearrangement joins TRBV27 to TRBJ2-2; D might be TRBD1 (5 bases). CDR1 and CDR2 (germline): MNHEY, SMNVEV (reference sequence). Trimming took 6 bases from V and 2 from J, leaving 19 bases between them. The CDR3 runs to 17 residues. CDR3 nucleotides: TGTGCCAGCAGAGTATCTCGGTTCAGGGTAAACACCGGGGAGCTGTTTTTT. It specifies CASRVSRFRVNTGELFF.

This clonotype was observed at least ten times. V gene TRBV28 combines with J gene TRBJ2-7; D remains ambiguous. Germline lookup yields CDR1 MDHEN and CDR2 SYDVKM. The CDR3 totals 14 residues. V lost 2 bases and J lost 3, with 11 bases in between. The CDR3: CASSLGDSGYEQYF. The CDR3 region has the DNA TGTGCCAGCAGTTTAGGAGATTCTGGCTACGAGCAGTACTTC. Variable domain in full (rest from reference TRBV28 and TRBJ2-7): DVKVTQSSRYLVKRTGEKVFLECVQDMDHENMFWYRQDPGLGLRLIYFSYDVKMKEKGDIPEGYSVSREKKERFSLILESASTNQTSMYLCASSLGDSGYEQYFGPGTRLTVT.

This clonotype showed up many times. The V gene is TRBV6-1, the J gene TRBJ2-7; 9 bases map to TRBD1. The CDR3 length is 12 residues. Germline-derived CDR1 and CDR2 are MNHNS and SASEGT. The V segment lost 6 bases and the J segment 7 bases; nucleotides outside the gene matches: 4. CDR3 DNA sequence: TGTGCCAGCAGACAGGGGGCTGGTGAGCAGTACTTC. Translation: CASRQGAGEQYF.

In its sample, this clonotype was seen many times. The J gene is TRBJ1-5, the V gene TRBV28; 8 bases are shared with TRBD1. Germline CDR1 reads MDHEN; CDR2 reads SYDVKM. V dropped 4 bases and J dropped 4; count of bases not matched to a gene: 3. This CDR3 has 14 amino acids. The CDR3 DNA reads as TGTGCCAGCAGTTGGACAGGGCGGAATCAGCCCCAGCATTTT. Translated, it gives CASSWTGRNQPQHF.

The sample holds a few counts of this clonotype. The chain has TRBV19 and TRBJ1-5, with no clear D. Germline lookup yields CDR1 LNHDA and CDR2 SQIVND (reference sequence). V was clipped by 2 bases and J by 0 bases, with 11 bases between them. CDR3 size: 16 residues. The CDR3 DNA reads as TGTGCCAGTAGTATATGGTTGACGGATAGCAATCAGCCCCAGCATTTT. Protein product: CASSIWLTDSNQPQHF.

This clonotype was detected many times. V is TRBV6-1 and J is TRBJ1-2; TRBD1 might be the D (5 bases). The CDR3 sequence is 11 residues long. V dropped 8 bases and J dropped 3 bases, with 7 bases sitting between them. Germline CDR1 and CDR2: MNHNS and SASEGT. Here the CDR3 DNA reads TGTGCCAGCTCGGGACACTATGGCTACACCTTC. It is translated as CASSGHYGYTF.

The J gene is TRBJ2-4, the V gene TRBV12-3 or TRBV12-4, with TRBD2 identical over 7 bases. The DNA end lines up better with TRBJ2-1; the J call may be wrong. This CDR3 has 12 residues. The CDR3 protein is CASSQLATEQFF. The CDR3 coding sequence is TGTGCCAGCAGCCAACTAGCGACCGAGCAGTTCTTC.

The genes are TRBV29-1 and TRBJ2-5; tentatively, D is TRBD1 or TRBD2 (6 bases each). V lost 2 bases, J lost 3 bases, and 16 bases lay in between. Germline V gives CDR1 SQVTM, CDR2 ANQGSEA. This CDR3 has 15 amino acids. Here the CDR3 DNA reads TGCAGCGTTGAACCCCTACAGGGAGGCGAAGAGACCCAGTACTTC. It specifies CSVEPLQGGEETQYF.

In this sample, this clonotype turned up many times. The J gene is TRBJ2-2, the V gene TRBV28; no reliable D call. The CDR3 length is 11 residues. Germline-derived CDR1 and CDR2 are MDHEN and SYDVKM. V lost 7 bases and J 4 bases, leaving 4 bases between the germline ends. The CDR3 loop reads CASTITGELFF. For the CDR3, the DNA is TGTGCCAGCACAATCACCGGGGAGCTGTTTTTT.

This clonotype was detected only a few times. V gene TRBV7-8 combines with J gene TRBJ1-1; TRBD1 matches at 7 bases. The V gene's germline CDR1 is SGHVS and CDR2 FQNEAQ. The CDR3 totals 15 residues. V trimming: 5 bases; J trimming: 1 base; junction bases outside the gene matches: 7. The CDR3 region is CASSPRGWGNTEAFF. The CDR3 DNA follows: TGTGCCAGCAGCCCCAGGGGGTGGGGGAACACTGAAGCTTTCTTT. The full variable domain, with the rest looked up from reference TRBV7-8 and TRBJ1-1, is GAGVSQSPRYKVAKRGQDVALRCDPISGHVSLFWYQQALGQGPEFLTYFQNEAQLDKSGLPSDRFFAERPEGSVSTLKIQRTQQEDSAVYLCASSPRGWGNTEAFFGQGTRLTVV.

This chain connects TRBV9 to TRBJ2-7; tentative D call: TRBD2 (5 bases). V lost 3 bases to trimming and J lost 4 bases, with 14 bases between them. Germline V lookup: CDR1 SGDLS, CDR2 YYNGEE. This CDR3 is built from 14 residues. This CDR3 reads CASSGRERVYEQYF. CDR3 in DNA: TGTGCCAGCAGCGGAAGGGAGAGGGTGTACGAGCAGTACTTC. The full variable domain, rest sourced from reference TRBV9 and TRBJ2-7, is DSGVTQTPKHLITATGQRVTLRCSPRSGDLSVYWYQQSLDQGLQFLIQYYNGEERAKGNILERFSAQQFPDLHSELNLSSLELGDSALYFCASSGRERVYEQYFGPGTRLTVT.

The V call is TRBV12-3 or TRBV12-4, the J call TRBJ2-1; 9 bases match TRBD2. The CDR3 length is 16 residues. V was pared by 4 bases and J by 4 bases, with 8 bases of the junction left unmatched. CDR3 region: CASSYSAAGGYNEQFF. The CDR3 coding sequence is TGTGCCAGCAGTTACTCGGCAGCGGGAGGTTACAATGAGCAGTTCTTC.

This chain connects TRBV7-9 to TRBJ1-5, with D unclear. Trimming shortened V by 4 bases and J by 1 base, and 17 bases separated the two germline ends. Germline lookup yields CDR1 SEHNR and CDR2 FQNEAQ (reference sequence). The CDR3 is 17 amino acids. CDR3 sequence: CASSSDMGGSSNQPQHF. The DNA of the CDR3 is TGTGCCAGCAGCTCCGATATGGGTGGGTCGAGCAATCAGCCCCAGCATTTT.

The chain is built from TRBV6-4 and TRBJ1-1, with no clear D. V was shortened by 2 bases and J by 0 bases, with 19 bases between the two germline ends. The CDR3 is 18 residues long. In germline, CDR1 is MRHNA, CDR2 SNTAGT. The CDR3 here is CASSDAKLEPRMNTEAFF. The CDR3 DNA sequence: TGTGCCAGCAGTGACGCCAAATTAGAGCCGAGGATGAACACTGAAGCTTTCTTT.

This clonotype was observed many times. The chain uses TRBV30 and TRBJ1-2; no definite D call. Germline CDR1 GTSNPN, CDR2 SVGIG (reference sequence). Trimming stripped 7 bases from V and 4 bases from J, with 10 bases between. CDR3 length: 11 amino acids. The CDR3 loop reads CAYGSTYGYTF. CDR3 DNA: TGTGCCTACGGGAGTACCTATGGCTACACCTTC. Filled out from reference TRBV30 and TRBJ1-2, the complete variable domain reads SQTIHQWPATLVQPVGSPLSLECTVEGTSNPNLYWYRQAAGRGLQLLFYSVGIGQISSEVPQNLSASRPQDRQFILSSKKLLLSDSGFYLCAYGSTYGYTFGSGTRLTVV.

The gene calls are TRBV19 and TRBJ2-7; unclear D gene. The CDR3 is 13 amino acids. The germline V gene has CDR1 LNHDA and CDR2 SQIVND (reference sequence). Trimming took off 7 bases at V and 4 bases at J, with 14 bases between the two ends. The CDR3 spells CASTPEAPYEQYF. The DNA for the CDR3 is TGTGCCAGTACCCCCGAGGCACCGTACGAGCAGTACTTC.

This clonotype has a handful of counts. V usage is TRBV20-1 and J usage is TRBJ2-2; 7 bases are a match to TRBD1. From germline, CDR1 is DFQATT and CDR2 SNEGSKA (reference sequence). This CDR3 is built from 15 residues. Germline trimming cut 6 bases from V and 8 bases from J; bases unmatched to any gene: 15. The CDR3 loop is CSARDSGERTGELFF. For the CDR3, the DNA is TGCAGTGCGAGGGACAGCGGTGAGAGGACAGGGGAGCTGTTTTTT.

This clonotype was seen more than once but under ten times. The chain uses TRBV28 and TRBJ2-7; 7 bases are shared with TRBD2. Germline trimming cut 4 bases from V and 3 bases from J; bases unmatched to any gene: 12. This CDR3 has 16 residues. CDR1 MDHEN and CDR2 SYDVKM come from the germline V gene. The CDR3 DNA reads as TGTGCCAGCAGTTACCCCCGTGCGGGAGTAGGCTACGAGCAGTACTTC. It specifies CASSYPRAGVGYEQYF.

This clonotype was counted between two and nine times. The genes are TRBV5-1 and TRBJ2-6; D call uncertain. CDR3 length: 15 amino acids. V lost 4 bases, J lost 0 bases, and 8 bases lay in between. Germline CDR1 and CDR2: SGHRS and YFSETQ. In nucleotides, the CDR3 is TGCGCCAGCAGCCTCACGATCTCTGGGGCCAACGTCCTGACTTTC. Protein product: CASSLTISGANVLTF.

This clonotype was seen a handful of times. The chain carries TRBV19 and TRBJ2-5; no reliable D call. Gene TRBJ2-1 matches the end of the DNA better, so the J call may be wrong. This CDR3 region has 13 residues. Germline CDR1 and CDR2: LNHDA and SQIVND (reference sequence). The CDR3 loop reads CASSTGLYNEQFF. CDR3 bases: TGTGCCAGTAGTACGGGTTTATACAATGAGCAGTTCTTC.

This clonotype was seen repeatedly, ten times or more. The V call is TRBV28, the J call TRBJ2-7, with a tentative D call TRBD2 (6 bases). The CDR3 is made up of 15 amino acids. Germline CDR1 and CDR2: MDHEN and SYDVKM. Trimming cost V 4 bases and J 0 bases, with 13 bases left between them. The CDR3 coding sequence is TGTGCCAGCAGTTCTACGGGACTGATCTCCTACGAGCAGTACTTC. Its protein product is CASSSTGLISYEQYF.

This clonotype occurred many times. The chain couples TRBV11-1 to TRBJ1-1; 10 bases match TRBD1. Losses at the gene ends were 6 bases for V and 4 bases for J; bases not matched to a gene: 5. The CDR3 consists of 14 residues. The germline CDR1 and CDR2 sequences are SGHAT and FQDESV (reference sequence). The CDR3 sequence is CASRRQGAGTEAFF. The CDR3, as DNA: TGTGCCAGCAGAAGACAGGGGGCAGGCACTGAAGCTTTCTTT.

The chain combines TRBV2 with TRBJ2-3; 11 positions agree with TRBD2. The CDR3 has 15 residues. Looked up from germline, CDR1 is SNHLY and CDR2 is FYNNEI. Germline trimming cut 6 bases from V and 4 bases from J; bases unmatched to any gene: 6. CDR3 nucleotide sequence: TGTGCCAGCAGACCGGGACTAGCGGCCTCAGATACGCAGTATTTT. This codes for CASRPGLAASDTQYF.

The chain couples TRBV7-9 to TRBJ1-6, with 11 bases fitting TRBD1. Per germline, CDR1 SEHNR and CDR2 FQNEAQ (reference sequence). The junction had 5 bases not matched to a gene; V was cut back by 3 bases and J by 7 bases. CDR3 length equals 16 residues. The CDR3 sequence is CASSFGQGAGNSPLHF. CDR3 bases: TGTGCCAGCAGCTTCGGACAGGGGGCCGGGAATTCACCCCTCCACTTT.

In its sample, this clonotype was seen a few times. V is TRBV6-1 and J is TRBJ1-1, with 7 bases identical to TRBD1. CDR1 is MNHNS, CDR2 SASEGT, per germline. This CDR3 has 13 residues. With V trimmed by 7 bases and J by 5 bases, 7 bases remained unmatched. The chain's CDR3 is CASKRTGDTEAFF. CDR3 coding DNA: TGTGCCAGCAAGAGAACAGGGGATACTGAAGCTTTCTTT.

This clonotype was recorded at least ten times. The CDR3 nucleotides read TGTGCCAGCAGGGGTTTAGGGCAAGAGACCCAGTACTTC. The encoded protein is CASRGLGQETQYF. The V and J genes are TRBV12-3 or TRBV12-4 and TRBJ2-5; no reliable D call. The length of the CDR3 is 13 residues. With 6 bases removed from V and 2 bases from J, the gap between germline ends came to 10 bases.